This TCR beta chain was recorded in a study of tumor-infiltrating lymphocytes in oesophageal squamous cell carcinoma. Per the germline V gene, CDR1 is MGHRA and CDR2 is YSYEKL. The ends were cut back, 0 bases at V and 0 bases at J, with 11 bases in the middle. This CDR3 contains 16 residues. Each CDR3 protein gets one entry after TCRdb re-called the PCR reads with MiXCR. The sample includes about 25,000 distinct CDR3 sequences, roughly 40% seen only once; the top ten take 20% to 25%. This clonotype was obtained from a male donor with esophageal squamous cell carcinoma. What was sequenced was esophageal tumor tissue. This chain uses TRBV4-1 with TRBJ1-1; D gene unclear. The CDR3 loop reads CASSQDAGGMNTEAFF. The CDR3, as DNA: TGCGCCAGCAGCCAAGATGCTGGTGGGATGAACACTGAAGCTTTCTTT.